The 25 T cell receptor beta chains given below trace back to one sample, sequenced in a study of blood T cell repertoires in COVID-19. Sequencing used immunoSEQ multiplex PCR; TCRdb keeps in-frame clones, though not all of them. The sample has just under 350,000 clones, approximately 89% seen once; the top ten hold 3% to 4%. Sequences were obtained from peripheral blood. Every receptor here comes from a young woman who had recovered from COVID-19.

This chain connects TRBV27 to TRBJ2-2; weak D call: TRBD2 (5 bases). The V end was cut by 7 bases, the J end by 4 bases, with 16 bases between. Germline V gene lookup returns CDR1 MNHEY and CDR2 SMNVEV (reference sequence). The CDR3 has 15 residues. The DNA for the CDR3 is TGTGCCAGCATCCTTAGGTCGGGGAGCACCGGGGAGCTGTTTTTT. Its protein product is CASILRSGSTGELFF.

CDR3 DNA sequence: TGTGCCAGCAGCGACCGGGACGGTAGTTCTAGCGGGAGGGCAAATGAGCAGTTCTTC. It is translated as CASSDRDGSSSGRANEQFF. V and J are TRBV9 and TRBJ2-1; 12 nucleotides match TRBD2. Germline assignment: CDR1 SGDLS and CDR2 YYNGEE. The CDR3 is 19 residues long. V dropped 3 bases and J dropped 7; count of bases not matched to a gene: 17.

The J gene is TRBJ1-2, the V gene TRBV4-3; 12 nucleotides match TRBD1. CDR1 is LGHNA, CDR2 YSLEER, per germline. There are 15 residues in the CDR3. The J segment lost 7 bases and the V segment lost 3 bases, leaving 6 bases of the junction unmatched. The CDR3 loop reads CASSHGTGGASGYTF. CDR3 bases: TGCGCCAGCAGCCACGGGACAGGGGGCGCCTCTGGCTACACCTTC.

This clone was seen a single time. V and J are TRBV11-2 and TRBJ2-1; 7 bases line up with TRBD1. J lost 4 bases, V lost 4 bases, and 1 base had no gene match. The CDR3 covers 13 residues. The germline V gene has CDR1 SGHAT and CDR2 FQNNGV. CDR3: CASSSGQYNEQFF. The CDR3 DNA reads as TGTGCCAGCAGCTCGGGACAGTACAATGAGCAGTTCTTC.

CDR3 region: CASSLWGGVYSTEAFF. The CDR3 DNA reads TGTGCCAGCAGCTTATGGGGGGGGGTCTATAGCACTGAAGCTTTCTTT. The chain recombines TRBV7-2 with TRBJ1-1; D perhaps matches TRBD1 (5 bases). CDR1 SGHTA and CDR2 FQGNSA come from the germline V gene. V was clipped by 2 bases and J by 4 bases, with 17 bases between them. This CDR3 contains 16 residues. Full variable domain (outside the CDR3, taken from reference TRBV7-2 and TRBJ1-1): GAGVSQSPSNKVTEKGKDVELRCDPISGHTALYWYRQSLGQGLEFLIYFQGNSAPDKSGLPSDRFSAERTGGSVSTLTIQRTQQEDSAVYLCASSLWGGVYSTEAFFGQGTRLTVV.

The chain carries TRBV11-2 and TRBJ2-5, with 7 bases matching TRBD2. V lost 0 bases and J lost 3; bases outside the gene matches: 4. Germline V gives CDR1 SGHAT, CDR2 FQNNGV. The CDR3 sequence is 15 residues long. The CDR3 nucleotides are TGTGCCAGCAGCTTAGATGGGAGGGTTGAAGAGACCCAGTACTTC. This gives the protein CASSLDGRVEETQYF.

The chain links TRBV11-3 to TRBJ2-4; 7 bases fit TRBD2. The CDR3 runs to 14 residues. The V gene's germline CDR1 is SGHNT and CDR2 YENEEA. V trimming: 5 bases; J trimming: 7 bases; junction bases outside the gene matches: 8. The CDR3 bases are TGTGCCAGCAGCCCAGAGCCGCGGGGGAACATTCAGTACTTC. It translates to CASSPEPRGNIQYF.

CDR3 DNA sequence: TGTGCCAGCAGCAGGGGGCCTAATGAAAAACTGTTTTTT. Its translation: CASSRGPNEKLFF. This chain links TRBV9 with TRBJ1-4; TRBD1 matches 7 bases. Germline lookup yields CDR1 SGDLS and CDR2 YYNGEE. The length of the CDR3 is 13 residues. J gave up 3 bases and V 4 bases, and 0 bases lay outside the gene matches. Looking up the rest from reference TRBV9 and TRBJ1-4 gives the full variable domain: DSGVTQTPKHLITATGQRVTLRCSPRSGDLSVYWYQQSLDQGLQFLIQYYNGEERAKGNILERFSAQQFPDLHSELNLSSLELGDSALYFCASSRGPNEKLFFGSGTQLSVL.

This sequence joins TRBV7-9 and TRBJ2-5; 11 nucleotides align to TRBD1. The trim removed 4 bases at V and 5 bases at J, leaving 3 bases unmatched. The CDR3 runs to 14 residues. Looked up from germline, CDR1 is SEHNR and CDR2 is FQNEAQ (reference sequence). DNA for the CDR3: TGTGCCAGCAGCTGGACAGGGGGCTGGGAGACCCAGTACTTC. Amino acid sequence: CASSWTGGWETQYF.

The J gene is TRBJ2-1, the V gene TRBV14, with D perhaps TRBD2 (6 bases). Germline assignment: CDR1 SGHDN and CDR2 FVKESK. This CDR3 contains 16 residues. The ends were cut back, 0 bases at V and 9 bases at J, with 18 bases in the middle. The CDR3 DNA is TGTGCCAGCAGCCAAGACCTCCCGGGAGTTAAGGTTGAGCAGTTCTTC. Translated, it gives CASSQDLPGVKVEQFF.

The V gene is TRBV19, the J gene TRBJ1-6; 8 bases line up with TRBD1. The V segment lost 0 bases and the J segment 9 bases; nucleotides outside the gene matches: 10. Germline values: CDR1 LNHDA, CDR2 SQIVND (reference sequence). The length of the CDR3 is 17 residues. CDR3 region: CASSIDPGTGYRSPLHF. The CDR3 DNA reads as TGTGCCAGTAGTATAGATCCTGGGACAGGTTATCGTTCACCCCTCCACTTT.

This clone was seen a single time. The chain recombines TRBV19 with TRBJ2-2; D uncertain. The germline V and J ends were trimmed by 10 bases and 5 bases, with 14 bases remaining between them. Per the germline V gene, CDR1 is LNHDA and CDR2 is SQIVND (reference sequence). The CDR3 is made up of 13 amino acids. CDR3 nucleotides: TGTGCCATAAGTAGTAACGAGACCGGGGAGCTGTTTTTT. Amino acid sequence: CAISSNETGELFF.

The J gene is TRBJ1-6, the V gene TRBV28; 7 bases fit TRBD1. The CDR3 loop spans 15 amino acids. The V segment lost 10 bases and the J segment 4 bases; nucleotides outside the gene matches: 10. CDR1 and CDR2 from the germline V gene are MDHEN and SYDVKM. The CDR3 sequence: CATTIPGQYNSPLHF. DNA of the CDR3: TGTGCCACCACGATTCCGGGACAGTATAATTCACCCCTCCACTTT.

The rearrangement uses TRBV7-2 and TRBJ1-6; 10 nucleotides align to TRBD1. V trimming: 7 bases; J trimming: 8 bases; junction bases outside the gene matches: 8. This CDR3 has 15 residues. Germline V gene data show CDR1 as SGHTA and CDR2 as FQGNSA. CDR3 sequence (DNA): TGTGCCAGCACCCGACAGGGGGCAGGTGATTCACCCCTCCACTTT. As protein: CASTRQGAGDSPLHF. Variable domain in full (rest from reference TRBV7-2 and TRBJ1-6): GAGVSQSPSNKVTEKGKDVELRCDPISGHTALYWYRQSLGQGLEFLIYFQGNSAPDKSGLPSDRFSAERTGGSVSTLTIQRTQQEDSAVYLCASTRQGAGDSPLHFGNGTRLTVT.

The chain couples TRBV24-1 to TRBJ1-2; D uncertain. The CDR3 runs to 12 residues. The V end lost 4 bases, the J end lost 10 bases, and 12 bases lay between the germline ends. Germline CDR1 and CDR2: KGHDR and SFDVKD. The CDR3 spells CATSDPLGFYTF. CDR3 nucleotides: TGTGCCACCAGTGACCCCCTCGGTTTCTACACCTTC.

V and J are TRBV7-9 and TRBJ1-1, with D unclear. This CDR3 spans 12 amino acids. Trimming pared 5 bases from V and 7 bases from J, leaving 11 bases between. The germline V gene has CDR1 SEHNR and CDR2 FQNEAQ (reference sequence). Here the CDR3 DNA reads TGTGCCAGCAGCGCGCGCACGGGTGAAGCTTTCTTT. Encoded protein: CASSARTGEAFF. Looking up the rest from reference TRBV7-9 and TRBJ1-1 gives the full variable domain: DTGVSQNPRHKITKRGQNVTFRCDPISEHNRLYWYRQTLGQGPEFLTYFQNEAQLEKSRLLSDRFSAERPKGSFSTLEIQRTEQGDSAMYLCASSARTGEAFFGQGTRLTVV.

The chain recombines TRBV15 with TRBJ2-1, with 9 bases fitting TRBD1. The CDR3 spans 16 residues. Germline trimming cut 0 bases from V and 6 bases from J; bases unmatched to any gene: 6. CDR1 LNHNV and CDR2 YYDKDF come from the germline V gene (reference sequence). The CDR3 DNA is TGTGCCACCAGCAGAGAATACAGGGGGCAAGGCAATGAGCAGTTCTTC. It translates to CATSREYRGQGNEQFF.

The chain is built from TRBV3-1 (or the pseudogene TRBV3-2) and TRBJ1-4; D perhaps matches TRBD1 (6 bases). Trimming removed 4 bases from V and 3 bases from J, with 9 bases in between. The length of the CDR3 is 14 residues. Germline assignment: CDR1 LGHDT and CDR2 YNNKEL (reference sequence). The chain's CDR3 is CASSRDRSNEKLFF. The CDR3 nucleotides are TGTGCCAGCAGCCGTGACAGGTCTAATGAAAAACTGTTTTTT.

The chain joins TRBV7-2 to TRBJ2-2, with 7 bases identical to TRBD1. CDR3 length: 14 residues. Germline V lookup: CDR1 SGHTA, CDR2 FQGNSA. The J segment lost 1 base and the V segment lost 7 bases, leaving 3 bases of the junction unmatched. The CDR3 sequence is CASTRQGNTGELFF. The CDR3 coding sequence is TGTGCCAGCACCCGACAGGGGAACACCGGGGAGCTGTTTTTT.

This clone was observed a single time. The CDR3 DNA reads as TGCGCCAGCAGTGAATCTACCGTCCTTGGAGCTTTCTTT. This codes for CASSESTVLGAFF. This rearrangement joins TRBV10-1 to TRBJ1-1; D is unclear. Germline V gene sequence: CDR1 WNHNN, CDR2 SYGVQD (reference sequence). The CDR3 runs 13 residues. Trimming took 3 bases from V and 10 from J, leaving 15 bases between them.

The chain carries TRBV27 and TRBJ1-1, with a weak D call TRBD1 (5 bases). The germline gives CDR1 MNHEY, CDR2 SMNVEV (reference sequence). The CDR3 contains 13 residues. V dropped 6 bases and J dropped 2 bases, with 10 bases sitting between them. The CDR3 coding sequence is TGTGCCAGCAGAACGACAGCTAACACTGAAGCTTTCTTT. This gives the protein CASRTTANTEAFF.

The CDR3 sequence is CASSESTSGRAHEQFF. The CDR3, as DNA: TGCGCCAGCAGTGAGTCGACTAGCGGGAGGGCTCATGAGCAGTTCTTC. This chain uses TRBV10-1 with TRBJ2-1, with TRBD2 identical over 14 bases. Trimming cost V 0 bases and J 8 bases; bases outside gene matches: 3. The germline CDR1 and CDR2 sequences are WNHNN and SYGVQD (reference sequence). CDR3 length equals 16 residues.

The CDR3 spells CASSPPDSYAGELFF. The CDR3 nucleotides are TGTGCCAGCAGCCCCCCGGACAGCTATGCCGGGGAGCTGTTTTTT. V usage is TRBV6-6 and J usage is TRBJ2-2; weak D call: TRBD1 (6 bases). With 6 bases removed from V and 6 bases from J, the gap between germline ends came to 17 bases. CDR1 is MNHNY, CDR2 SVGAGI, per germline (reference sequence). The CDR3 has 15 amino acids.

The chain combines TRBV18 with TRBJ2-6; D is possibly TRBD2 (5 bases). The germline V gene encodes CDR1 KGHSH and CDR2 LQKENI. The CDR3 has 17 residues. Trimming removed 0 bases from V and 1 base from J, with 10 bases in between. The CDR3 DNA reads TGTGCCAGCTCACCACCGGTGAGAGGGTCTGGGGCCAACGTCCTGACTTTC. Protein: CASSPPVRGSGANVLTF.

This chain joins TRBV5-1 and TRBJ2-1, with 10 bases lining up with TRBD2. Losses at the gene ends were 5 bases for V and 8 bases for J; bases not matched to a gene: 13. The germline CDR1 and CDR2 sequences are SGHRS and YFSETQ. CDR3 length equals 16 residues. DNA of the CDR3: TGCGCCAGCAGGACGGGGGCTAGCGGGAGTTGGGATGAGCAGTTCTTC. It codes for CASRTGASGSWDEQFF.